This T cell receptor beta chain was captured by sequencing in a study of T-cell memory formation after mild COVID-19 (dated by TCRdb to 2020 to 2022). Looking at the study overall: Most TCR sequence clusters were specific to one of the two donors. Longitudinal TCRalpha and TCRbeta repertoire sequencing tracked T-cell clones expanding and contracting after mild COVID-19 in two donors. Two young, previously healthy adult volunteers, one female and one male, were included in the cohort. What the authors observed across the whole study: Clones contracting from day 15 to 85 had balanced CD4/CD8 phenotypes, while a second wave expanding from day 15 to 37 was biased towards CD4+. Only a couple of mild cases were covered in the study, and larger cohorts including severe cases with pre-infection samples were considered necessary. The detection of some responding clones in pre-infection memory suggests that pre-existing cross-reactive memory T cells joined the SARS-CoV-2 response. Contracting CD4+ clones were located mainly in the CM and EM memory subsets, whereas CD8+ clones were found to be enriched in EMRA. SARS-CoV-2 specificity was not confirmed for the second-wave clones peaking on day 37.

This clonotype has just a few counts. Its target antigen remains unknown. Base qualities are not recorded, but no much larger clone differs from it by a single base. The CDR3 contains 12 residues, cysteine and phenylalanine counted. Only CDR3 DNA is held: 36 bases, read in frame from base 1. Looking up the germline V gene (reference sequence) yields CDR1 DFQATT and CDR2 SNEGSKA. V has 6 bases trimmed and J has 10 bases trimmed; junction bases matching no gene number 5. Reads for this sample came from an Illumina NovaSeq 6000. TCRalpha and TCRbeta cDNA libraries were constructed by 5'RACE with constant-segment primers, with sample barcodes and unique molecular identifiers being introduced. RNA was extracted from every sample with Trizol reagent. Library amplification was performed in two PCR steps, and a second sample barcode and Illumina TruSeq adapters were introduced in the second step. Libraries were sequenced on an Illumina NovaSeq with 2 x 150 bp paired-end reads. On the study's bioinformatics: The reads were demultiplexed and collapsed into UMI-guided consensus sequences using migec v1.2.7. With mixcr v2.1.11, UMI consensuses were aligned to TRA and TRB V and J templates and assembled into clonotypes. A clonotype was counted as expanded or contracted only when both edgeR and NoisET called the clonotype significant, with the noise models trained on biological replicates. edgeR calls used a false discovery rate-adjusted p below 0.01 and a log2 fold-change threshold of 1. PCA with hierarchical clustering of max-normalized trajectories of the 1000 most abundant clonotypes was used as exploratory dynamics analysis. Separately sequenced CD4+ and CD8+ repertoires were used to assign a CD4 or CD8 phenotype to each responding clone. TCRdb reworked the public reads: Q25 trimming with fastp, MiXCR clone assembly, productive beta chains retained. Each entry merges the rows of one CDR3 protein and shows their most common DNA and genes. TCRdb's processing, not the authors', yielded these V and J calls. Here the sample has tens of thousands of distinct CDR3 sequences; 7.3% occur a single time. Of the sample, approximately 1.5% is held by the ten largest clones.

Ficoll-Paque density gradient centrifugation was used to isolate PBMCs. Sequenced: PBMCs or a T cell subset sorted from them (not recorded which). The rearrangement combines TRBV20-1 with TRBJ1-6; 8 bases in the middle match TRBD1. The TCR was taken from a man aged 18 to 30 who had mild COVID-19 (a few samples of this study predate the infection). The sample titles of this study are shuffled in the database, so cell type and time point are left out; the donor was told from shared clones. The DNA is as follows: TGCAGTGCCCGACAGGGGACATCACCCCTCCACTTT. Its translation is CSARQGTSPLHF.